Sequencing of this T cell receptor (beta chain) was carried out in a study of glioma-infiltrating T cells after dendritic cell vaccination. Trimming took 6 bases from V and 1 from J; bases not matched to a gene: 9. Germline CDR1 reads MDHEN; CDR2 reads SYDVKM. The CDR3 totals 16 residues. This clone was observed a handful of times. Profiled with immunoSEQ multiplex PCR; TCRdb holds only in-frame clones, not every one. The data show 75,000 to 95,000 clones, 75% to 90% seen once. Time point here: after dendritic cell vaccination, including at tumor progression/relapse. The source was blood, collected after dendritic cell vaccination. The chain uses TRBV28 and TRBJ1-3; 7 bases map to TRBD1. This receptor was identified in a human donor with glioblastoma. The CDR3 bases are TGTGCCAGCAGCCCGACGACAGGGTGGTCTGGAAACACCATATATTTT. Residues: CASSPTTGWSGNTIYF.